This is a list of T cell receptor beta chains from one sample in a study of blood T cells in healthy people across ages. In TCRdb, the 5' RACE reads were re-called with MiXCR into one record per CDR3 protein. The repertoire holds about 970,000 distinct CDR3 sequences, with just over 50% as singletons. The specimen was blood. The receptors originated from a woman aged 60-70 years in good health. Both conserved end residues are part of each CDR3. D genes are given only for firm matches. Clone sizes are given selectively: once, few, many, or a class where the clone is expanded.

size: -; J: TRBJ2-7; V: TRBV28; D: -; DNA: TGTGCCAGCAGTCGCCCGTCCAGCGGCTACGAGCAGTACTTC; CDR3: CASSRPSSGYEQYF
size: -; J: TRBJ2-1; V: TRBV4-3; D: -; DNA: TGCGCCAGCAGCCATACCACGGACGGCTACAATGAGCAGTTCTTC; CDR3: CASSHTTDGYNEQFF
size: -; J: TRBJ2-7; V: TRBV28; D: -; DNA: TGTGCCAGCAGCCCTGTCGGGGGCAGCTCCTACGAGCAGTACTTC; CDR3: CASSPVGGSSYEQYF
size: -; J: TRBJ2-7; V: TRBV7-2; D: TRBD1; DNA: TGTGCCAGCAGCTTAATCCAGGGGGCCTACGAGCAGTACTTC; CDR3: CASSLIQGAYEQYF
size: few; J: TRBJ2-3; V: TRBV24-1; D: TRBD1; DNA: TGTGCCACCAGTGATCTTGACAGGGCGGTCGATACGCAGTATTTT; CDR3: CATSDLDRAVDTQYF
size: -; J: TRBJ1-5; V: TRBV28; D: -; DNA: TGTGCCAGCAGAACTGACAGACCAGAAAATCAGCCCCAGCATTTT; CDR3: CASRTDRPENQPQHF
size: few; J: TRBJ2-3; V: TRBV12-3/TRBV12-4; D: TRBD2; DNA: TGTGCCAGCAGTTCGATAACGGGAGGGTGGGATACGCAGTATTTT; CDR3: CASSSITGGWDTQYF
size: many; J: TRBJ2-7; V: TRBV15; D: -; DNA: TGTGCCACCAGCAGAGATTGGGAGGCCCCGCAGTACTTC; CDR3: CATSRDWEAPQYF
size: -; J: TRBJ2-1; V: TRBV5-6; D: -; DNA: TGTGCCAGCAGCTTATTGGGGCGGGGCAATGAGCAGTTCTTC; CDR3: CASSLLGRGNEQFF
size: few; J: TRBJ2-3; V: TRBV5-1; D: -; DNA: TGCGCCAGCAGCTTGAGAGGTCAGGCCGCAGGTGATACGCAGTATTTT; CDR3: CASSLRGQAAGDTQYF
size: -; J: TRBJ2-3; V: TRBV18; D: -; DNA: TGTGCCAGCTCACCGATCCTAGTGGGAGGCACAGATACGCAGTATTTT; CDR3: CASSPILVGGTDTQYF
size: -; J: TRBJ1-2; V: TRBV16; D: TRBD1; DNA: TGTGCCAGCAGCCAAAGACAGGGTAATGGCTACACCTTC; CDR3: CASSQRQGNGYTF
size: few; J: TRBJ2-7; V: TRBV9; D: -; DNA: TGTGCCAGCAGCGTAGATCCCGGACCCCCCTACGAGCAGTACTTC; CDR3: CASSVDPGPPYEQYF
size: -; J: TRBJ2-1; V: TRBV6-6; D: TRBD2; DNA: TGTGCCAGCAGTGGTCGGGGTAGCGGGAGTATTGAGCAGTTCTTC; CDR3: CASSGRGSGSIEQFF
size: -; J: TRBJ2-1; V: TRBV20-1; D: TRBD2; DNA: TGCAGTGCTAGCGAAAGGGGGGGACTAGCCTCATACAATGAGCAGTTCTTC; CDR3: CSASERGGLASYNEQFF
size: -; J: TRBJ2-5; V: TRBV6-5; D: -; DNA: TGTGCCAGCAGTACAACCCAAGAGACCCAGTACTTC; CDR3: CASSTTQETQYF
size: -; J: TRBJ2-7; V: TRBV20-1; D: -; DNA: TGCAGTGCTAGCCGGCCGGGGGAGCCCGAGCAGTACTTC; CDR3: CSASRPGEPEQYF
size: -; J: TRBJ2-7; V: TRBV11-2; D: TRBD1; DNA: TGTGCCAGCAGCTCCTCCGACAGGGGAGGCTACGAGCAGTACTTC; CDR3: CASSSSDRGGYEQYF
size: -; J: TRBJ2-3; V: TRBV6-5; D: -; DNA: TGTGCCAGCCTTGAGGTCCCCACGGGGGCAGATACGCAGTATTTT; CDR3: CASLEVPTGADTQYF
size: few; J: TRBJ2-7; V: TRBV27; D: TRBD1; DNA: TGTGCCAGCAGTTTTATTTATGGGGGACAGACTTACGAGCAGTACTTC; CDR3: CASSFIYGGQTYEQYF
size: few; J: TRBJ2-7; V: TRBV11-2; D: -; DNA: TGTGCCAGCAGCTTAGTCCCGCCGGCCTACGAGCAGTACTTC; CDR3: CASSLVPPAYEQYF
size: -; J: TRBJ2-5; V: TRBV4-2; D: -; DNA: TGTGCCAGCAGCCAAGCTAGCTTGGAGACCCAGTACTTC; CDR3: CASSQASLETQYF
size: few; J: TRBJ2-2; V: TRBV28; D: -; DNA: TGTGCCAGCAGTTTATTGGCGGGTGCGAACACCGGGGAGCTGTTTTTT; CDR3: CASSLLAGANTGELFF
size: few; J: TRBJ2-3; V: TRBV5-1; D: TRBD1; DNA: TGCGCCAGCAGCTTTAGACAGGGACACTCATCCGATACGCAGTATTTT; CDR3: CASSFRQGHSSDTQYF
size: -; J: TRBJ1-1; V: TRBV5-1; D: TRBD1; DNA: TGCGCCAGCAGCCTTCGACAGGGAGAGGGCACTGAAGCTTTCTTT; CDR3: CASSLRQGEGTEAFF
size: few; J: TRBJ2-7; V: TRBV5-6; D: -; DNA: TGTGCCAGCAGCTGGGGACCCGCTTACGAGCAGTACTTC; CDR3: CASSWGPAYEQYF
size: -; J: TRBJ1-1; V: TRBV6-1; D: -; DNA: TGTGCCAGCATACCGTCCGGGGACACTGAAGCTTTCTTT; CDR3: CASIPSGDTEAFF
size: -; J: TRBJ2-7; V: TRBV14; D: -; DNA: TGTGCCAGCAGCCAAGTTCGGGGGAACGAGCAGTACTTC; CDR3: CASSQVRGNEQYF
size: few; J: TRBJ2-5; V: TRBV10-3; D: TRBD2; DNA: TGTGCCATCAGTGAGTCGGGACTAGCGGAACAAGAGACCCAGTACTTC; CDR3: CAISESGLAEQETQYF
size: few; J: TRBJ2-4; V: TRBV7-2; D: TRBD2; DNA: TGTGCCAGCAGCTCCCTCGCCCAGGAGAGCGGGAGAGCCAAAAACATTCAGTACTTC; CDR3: CASSSLAQESGRAKNIQYF
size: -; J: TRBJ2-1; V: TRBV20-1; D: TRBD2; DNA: TGCAGTGCTAGTGATAGCGGGAGTAAGAATGAGCAGTTCTTC; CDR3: CSASDSGSKNEQFF
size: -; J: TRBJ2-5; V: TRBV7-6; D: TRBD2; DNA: TGTGCCAGCAGCTTAGCGCTTTGGCTAGCGGGAGGCAAAGAGACCCAGTACTTC; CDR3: CASSLALWLAGGKETQYF
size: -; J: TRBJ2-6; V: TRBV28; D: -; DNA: TGTGCCAGCAAGGTTAATCAGCGCTCTGGGGCCAACGTCCTGACTTTC; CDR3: CASKVNQRSGANVLTF
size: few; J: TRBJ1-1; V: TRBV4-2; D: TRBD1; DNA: TGTGCCAGCAGCCATCAGTCACAGGGGGCGTCGTATGGCACTGAAGCTTTCTTT; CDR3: CASSHQSQGASYGTEAFF
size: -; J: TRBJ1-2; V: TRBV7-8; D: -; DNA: TGTGCCAGCAGCTCCGGCAGGGACCCATATGGCTACACCTTC; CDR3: CASSSGRDPYGYTF
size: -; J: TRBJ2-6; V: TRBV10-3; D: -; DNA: TGTGCCACCGGATGGGGCTCTGGGGCCAACGTCCTGACTTTC; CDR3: CATGWGSGANVLTF
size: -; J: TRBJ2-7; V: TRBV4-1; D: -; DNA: TGCGCCAGCAGCCAAGGATGGCAGACAGAGACCTACGAGCAGTACTTC; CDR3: CASSQGWQTETYEQYF
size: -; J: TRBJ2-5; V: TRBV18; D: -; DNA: TGTGCCAGCTCACTGTTCGACAGTGACACGGGAGAGACCCAGTACTTC; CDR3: CASSLFDSDTGETQYF
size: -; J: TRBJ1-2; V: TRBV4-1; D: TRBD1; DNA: TGCGCCAGCAGCTATGGACAGGGACCTAACTATGGCTACACCTTC; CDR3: CASSYGQGPNYGYTF
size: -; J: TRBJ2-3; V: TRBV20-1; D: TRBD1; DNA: TGCAGTGCTAGGGGGTTCAGGACAGGGGCATACACAGATACGCAGTATTTT; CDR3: CSARGFRTGAYTDTQYF
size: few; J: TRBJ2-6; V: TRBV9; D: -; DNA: TGTGCCAGCAGCGTAGCGGATAGGCTCGGCTCTGGGGCCAACGTCCTGACTTTC; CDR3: CASSVADRLGSGANVLTF
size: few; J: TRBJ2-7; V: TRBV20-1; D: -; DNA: TGCAGTGCTAGACGGGCGGCGCTCTCCTACGAGCAGTACTTC; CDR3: CSARRAALSYEQYF
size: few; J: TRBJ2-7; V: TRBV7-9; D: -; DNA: TGTGCCAGCAGCGCAGGACGAGGTACCTACGAGCAGTACTTC; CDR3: CASSAGRGTYEQYF
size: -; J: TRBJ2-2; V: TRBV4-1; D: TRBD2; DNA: TGCGCCAGCAGCCAAGATCAAATCGGACAGGGACTAGCGGTTCGCACCGGGGAGCTGTTTTTT; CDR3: CASSQDQIGQGLAVRTGELFF
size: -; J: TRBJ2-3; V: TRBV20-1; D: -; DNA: TGCAGTGCTAGAGGACGGGAGTGGACAGATACGCAGTATTTT; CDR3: CSARGREWTDTQYF
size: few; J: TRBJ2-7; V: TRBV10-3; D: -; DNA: TGTGCCATCAGTGGCGGCTCCTACGAGCAGTACTTC; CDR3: CAISGGSYEQYF
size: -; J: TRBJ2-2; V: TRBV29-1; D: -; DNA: TGCAGCGTTGGCACGAGTATTATTGGCGGGGAGCTGTTTTTT; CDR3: CSVGTSIIGGELFF
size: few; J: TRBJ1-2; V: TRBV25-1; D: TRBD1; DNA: TGTGCCAGCAGTGACCCCACCCGGGACAGTTTTGGCTACACCTTC; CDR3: CASSDPTRDSFGYTF
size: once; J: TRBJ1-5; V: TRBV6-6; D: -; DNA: TGTGCCAGCAGTTACAATTACGGGACAAGTAGCAATCAGCCCCAGCATTTT; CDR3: CASSYNYGTSSNQPQHF
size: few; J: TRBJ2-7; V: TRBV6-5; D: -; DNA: TGTGCCAGCAGTTACTCGCTATATAAGCAGGGGAGCTCCTACGAGCAGTACTTC; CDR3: CASSYSLYKQGSSYEQYF
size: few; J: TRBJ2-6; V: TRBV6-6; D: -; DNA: TGTGCCAGCAGTCCTCAAAGGGGCGCCAACTCTGGGGCCAACGTCCTGACTTTC; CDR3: CASSPQRGANSGANVLTF
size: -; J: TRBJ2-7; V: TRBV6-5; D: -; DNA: TGTGCCAGCAGTTACCGGGCATCCTACGAGCAGTACTTC; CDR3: CASSYRASYEQYF
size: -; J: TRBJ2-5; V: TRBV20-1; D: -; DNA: TGCAGTGCTAGACCCCAGGGGACCGGGCAGTACTTC; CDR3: CSARPQGTGQYF
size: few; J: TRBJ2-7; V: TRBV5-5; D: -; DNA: TGTGCCAGCAACAGCGAGGAGAGCTCCTACGAGCAGTACTTC; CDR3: CASNSEESSYEQYF
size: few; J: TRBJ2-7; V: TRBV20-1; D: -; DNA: TGCAGTGCTAGAGATTTCCAGAACAGATACGAGCAGTACTTC; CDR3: CSARDFQNRYEQYF
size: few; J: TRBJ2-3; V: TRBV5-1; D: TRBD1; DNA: TGCGCCAGCAGCTTCGGTGGCAGGGGGAGCGTAGCTAGCACAGATACGCAGTATTTT; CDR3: CASSFGGRGSVASTDTQYF
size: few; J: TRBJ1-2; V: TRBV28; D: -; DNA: TGTGCCAGCAGTTTAGGGACACTAACCTATGGCTACACCTTC; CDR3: CASSLGTLTYGYTF
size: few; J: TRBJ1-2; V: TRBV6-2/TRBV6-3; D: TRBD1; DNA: TGTGCCAGCAGCGCAGGGGGCGCTGGGTATGGCTACACCTTC; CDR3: CASSAGGAGYGYTF
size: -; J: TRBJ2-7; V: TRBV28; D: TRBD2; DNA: TGTGCCAGCACTATGGGGCTAGCGGACTACTACGAGCAGTACTTC; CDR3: CASTMGLADYYEQYF
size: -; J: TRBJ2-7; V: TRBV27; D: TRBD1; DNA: TGTGCCACCTCTATCGGGACAGTCTACTACGAGCAGTACTTC; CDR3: CATSIGTVYYEQYF